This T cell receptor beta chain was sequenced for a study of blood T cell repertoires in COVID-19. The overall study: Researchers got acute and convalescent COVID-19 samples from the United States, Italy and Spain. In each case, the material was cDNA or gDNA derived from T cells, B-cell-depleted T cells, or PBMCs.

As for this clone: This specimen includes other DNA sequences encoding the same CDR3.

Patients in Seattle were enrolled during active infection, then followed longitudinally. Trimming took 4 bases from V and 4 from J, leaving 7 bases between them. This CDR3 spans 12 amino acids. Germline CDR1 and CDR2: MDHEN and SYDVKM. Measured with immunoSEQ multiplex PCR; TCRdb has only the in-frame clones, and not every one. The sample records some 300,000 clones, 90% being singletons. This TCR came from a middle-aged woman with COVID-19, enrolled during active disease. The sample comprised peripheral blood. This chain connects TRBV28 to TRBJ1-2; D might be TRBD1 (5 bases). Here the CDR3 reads CASSSTGYGYTF. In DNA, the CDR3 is TGTGCCAGCAGTTCTACAGGCTATGGCTACACCTTC.